This T cell receptor (beta chain) was identified in a study of shared clonotypes between healthy human individuals. Notes on the study in general: When compared with the clonotypes that were shared by all four sorted-subset donors, the non-shared clonotypes turned out to have lower generation probabilities. The naive CD4 repertoires of several donors were compared, and around 5.1% of clonotypes were shared.

CDR1 is SGHAT and CDR2 is FQNNGV in the germline V gene. The CDR3 has 14 residues. Between the trimmed V and J ends, which lost 3 bases and 6 bases, there was a span of 15 bases. Regarding this clone: Its antigen is not identified.

The authors distributed each subset's genomic DNA evenly over several immunoSEQ plates. Sequencing was performed with immunoSEQ multiplex PCR; in TCRdb, only in-frame clones are kept and a portion is missing. The data contain about 600,000 clones, around 97% of them seen just once; the ten biggest clones take up 0.045% to 0.06%. The sequenced material came from naive CD4+ T cells sorted from blood. Stated subset: CD45RA+ positively selected. This TCR derives from a woman under 40 in good health. The gene calls are TRBV11-2 and TRBJ2-7; a weak D match, TRBD1 (7 bases). The CDR3 DNA reads as TGTGCCAGCAGCTTCAGTCAGGGGGGAGGCGAGCAGTACTTC. Encoded protein: CASSFSQGGGEQYF.